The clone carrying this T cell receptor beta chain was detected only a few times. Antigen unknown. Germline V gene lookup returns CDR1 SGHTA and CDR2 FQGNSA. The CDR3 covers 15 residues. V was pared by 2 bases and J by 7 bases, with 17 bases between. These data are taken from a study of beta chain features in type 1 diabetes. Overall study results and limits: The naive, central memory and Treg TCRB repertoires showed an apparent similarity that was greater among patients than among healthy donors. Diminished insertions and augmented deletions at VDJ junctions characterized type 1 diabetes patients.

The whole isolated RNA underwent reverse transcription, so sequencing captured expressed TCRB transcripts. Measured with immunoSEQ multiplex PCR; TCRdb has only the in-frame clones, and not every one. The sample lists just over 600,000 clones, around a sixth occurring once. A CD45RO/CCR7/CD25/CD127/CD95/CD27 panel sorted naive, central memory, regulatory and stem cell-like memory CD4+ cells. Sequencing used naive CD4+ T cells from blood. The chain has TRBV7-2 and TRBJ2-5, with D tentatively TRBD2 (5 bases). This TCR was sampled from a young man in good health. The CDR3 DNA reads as TGTGCCAGCAGCTTATTCAGCGGACTCCTCGGGACCCAGTACTTC. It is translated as CASSLFSGLLGTQYF.